The present T cell receptor beta chain was sequenced within a study of blood T cell repertoires in COVID-19 (dated by TCRdb to the early 2020s). For the study in its entirety: Samples from collaborators originated in the United States, Italy and Spain and spanned both the acute and convalescent phases of COVID-19. The material from the prospective study consisted of cDNA or gDNA derived from T cells, B-cell-depleted T cells, or PBMCs. Subjects who had been exposed to COVID-19, were actively infected with it, or had recovered from it provided the deeply sampled blood TCRbeta repertoires that made up the dataset. The repertoires were made available in a free public database intended to serve as a resource for research on the immune response to SARS-CoV-2. Samples came from the ongoing ImmuneRACE study (first 160 participants) plus 1,254 subjects from 6 global collaborators. Nearly every sample came with metadata listing a de-identified subject ID, COVID-19 status, age in years and sex. Where HLA class I and class II types were available, the types were taken from metadata supplied by the sample provider, not from assay-based typing. Overall results and qualifications from the work: How much clinical and demographic metadata was included differed by source and by participant, and the metadata was provided uncurated.

The collaborating institutions used their own protocols to collect whole blood in K2EDTA tubes. For TCRbeta analysis, collaborator samples were shipped as frozen whole blood, as isolated PBMCs, or as DNA extracted from either sample type. As regards this clone: It has no known antigen specificity. No base qualities exist here, and no much larger clone lies one base off it.

Ends trimmed: V by 1 base, J by 3 bases; bases unmatched to a gene: 5. For CDR1 and CDR2, the germline V gene (reference sequence) lists LNHDA and SQIVND. Including cysteine and phenylalanine, the CDR3 has 17 amino acids. Only the CDR3 DNA is retained, 51 bases long and in frame from the first base. TCRbeta CDR3 regions were amplified from genomic DNA by means of the immunoSEQ Assay, a bias-controlled multiplex PCR. As for the original processing: Nucleated cell counts per sample were estimated from amplification of reference gene primers within the assay. To quantify the absolute abundance of each unique TCRbeta CDR3 rearrangement, sequence reads were collapsed and filtered. Productive Simpson clonality was computed per sample as the square root of Simpson's diversity index over productive rearrangements. TCRdb holds this immuneACCESS table with in-frame rearrangements only. Some clones are missing; in checked studies, unresolved V genes explain under half, and the rest has no known cause. That table is the source of V, J and clone size, and D and trimming were worked out from the DNA. The sample table records some 120,000 clones; 84% of these occur just once. Roughly 13% of the sample lies in the top ten.

This clonotype was sampled from a human donor in a cohort sampled during active COVID-19. Sequencing input: peripheral blood. The rearrangement joined TRBV19 to TRBJ2-1; 11 bases in the junction line up with TRBD2. CDR3 sequence: CASSIAYTSGGYNEQFF. DNA sequence: TGTGCCAGTAGTATAGCTTATACTAGCGGGGGCTACAATGAGCAGTTCTTC.